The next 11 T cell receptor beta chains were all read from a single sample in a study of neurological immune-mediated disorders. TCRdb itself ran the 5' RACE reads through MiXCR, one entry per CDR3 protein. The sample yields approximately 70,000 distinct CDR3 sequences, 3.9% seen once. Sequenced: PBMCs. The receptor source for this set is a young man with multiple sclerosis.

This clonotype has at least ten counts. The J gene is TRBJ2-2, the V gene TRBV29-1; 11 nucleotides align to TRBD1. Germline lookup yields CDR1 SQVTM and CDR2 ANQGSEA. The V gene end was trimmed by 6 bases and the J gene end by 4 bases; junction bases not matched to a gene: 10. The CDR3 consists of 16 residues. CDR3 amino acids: CSVDGQGAIGTGELFF. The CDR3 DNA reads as TGCAGCGTAGATGGACAGGGGGCAATAGGCACCGGGGAGCTGTTTTTT.

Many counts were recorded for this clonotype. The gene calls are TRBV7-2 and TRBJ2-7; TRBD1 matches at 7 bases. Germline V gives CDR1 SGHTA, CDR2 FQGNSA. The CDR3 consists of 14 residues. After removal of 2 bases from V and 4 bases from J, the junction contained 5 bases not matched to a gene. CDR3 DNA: TGTGCCAGCAGCTTATGGGGACAGATATACGAGCAGTACTTC. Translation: CASSLWGQIYEQYF. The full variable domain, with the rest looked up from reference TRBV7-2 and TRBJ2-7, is GAGVSQSPSNKVTEKGKDVELRCDPISGHTALYWYRQSLGQGLEFLIYFQGNSAPDKSGLPSDRFSAERTGGSVSTLTIQRTQQEDSAVYLCASSLWGQIYEQYFGPGTRLTVT.

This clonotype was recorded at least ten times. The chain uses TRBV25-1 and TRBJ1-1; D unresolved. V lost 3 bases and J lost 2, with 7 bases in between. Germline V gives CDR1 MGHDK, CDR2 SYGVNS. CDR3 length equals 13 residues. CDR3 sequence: CASSDPYNTEAFF. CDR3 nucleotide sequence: TGTGCCAGCAGTGATCCCTATAACACTGAAGCTTTCTTT.

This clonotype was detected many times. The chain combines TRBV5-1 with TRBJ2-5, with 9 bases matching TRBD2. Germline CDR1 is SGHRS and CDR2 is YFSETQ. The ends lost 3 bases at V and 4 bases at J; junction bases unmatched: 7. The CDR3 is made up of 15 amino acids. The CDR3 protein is CASSSLAGAGETQYF. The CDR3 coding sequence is TGCGCCAGCAGCTCCTTAGCGGGGGCCGGAGAGACCCAGTACTTC.

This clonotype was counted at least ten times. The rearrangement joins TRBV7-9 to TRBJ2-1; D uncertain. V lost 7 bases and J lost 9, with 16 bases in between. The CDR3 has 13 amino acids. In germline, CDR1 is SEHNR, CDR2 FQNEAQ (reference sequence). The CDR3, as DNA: TGTGCCAGCACCCGGAAATCCCACATTGAGCAGTTCTTC. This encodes CASTRKSHIEQFF.

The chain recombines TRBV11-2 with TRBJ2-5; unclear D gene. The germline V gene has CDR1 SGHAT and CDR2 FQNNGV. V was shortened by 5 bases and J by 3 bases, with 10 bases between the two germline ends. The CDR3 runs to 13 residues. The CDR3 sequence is CASSPHSEETQYF. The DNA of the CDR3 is TGTGCCAGCAGCCCCCATAGTGAAGAGACCCAGTACTTC.

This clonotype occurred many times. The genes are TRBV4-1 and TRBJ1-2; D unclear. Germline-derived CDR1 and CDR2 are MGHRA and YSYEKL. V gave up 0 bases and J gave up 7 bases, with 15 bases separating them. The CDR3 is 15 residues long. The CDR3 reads CASSQDFRGSRGYTF. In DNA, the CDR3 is TGCGCCAGCAGCCAAGATTTTAGAGGTTCTCGTGGCTACACCTTC.

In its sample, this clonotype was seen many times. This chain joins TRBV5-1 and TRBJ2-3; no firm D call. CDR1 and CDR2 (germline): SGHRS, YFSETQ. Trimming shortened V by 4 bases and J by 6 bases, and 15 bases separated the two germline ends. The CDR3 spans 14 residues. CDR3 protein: CASSPDGFSDTQYF. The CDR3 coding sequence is TGCGCCAGCAGCCCGGACGGATTTTCGGATACGCAGTATTTT.

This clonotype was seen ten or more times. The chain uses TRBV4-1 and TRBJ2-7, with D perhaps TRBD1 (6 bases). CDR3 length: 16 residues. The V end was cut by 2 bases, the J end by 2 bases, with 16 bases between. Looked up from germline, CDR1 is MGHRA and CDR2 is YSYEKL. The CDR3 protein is CASSQRERQETYEQYF. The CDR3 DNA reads TGCGCCAGCAGCCAAAGAGAACGACAGGAAACCTACGAGCAGTACTTC.

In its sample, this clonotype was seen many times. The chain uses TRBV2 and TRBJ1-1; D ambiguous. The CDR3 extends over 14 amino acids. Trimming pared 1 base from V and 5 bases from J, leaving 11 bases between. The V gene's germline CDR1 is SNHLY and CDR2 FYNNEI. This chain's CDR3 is CASSEVGGVTEAFF. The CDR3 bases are TGTGCCAGCAGTGAAGTGGGCGGAGTAACTGAAGCTTTCTTT.

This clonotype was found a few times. The CDR3 loop reads CASSQDLEGELFF. The CDR3 bases are TGTGCCAGCAGCCAAGACTTGGAGGGGGAGCTGTTTTTT. V is TRBV14 and J is TRBJ2-2; D ambiguous. Germline V lookup: CDR1 SGHDN, CDR2 FVKESK. Trimming shortened V by 0 bases and J by 8 bases, and 7 bases separated the two germline ends. This CDR3 comprises 13 residues.